The rows below give T cell receptor beta chains drawn from one sample of a study of blood T cell repertoires in COVID-19. Generated by immunoSEQ multiplex PCR, the TCRdb table keeps only in-frame clones and is missing some. There are about 180,000 clones in the sample; 89% occur only once, and approximately 2.1% lies in the top ten. The specimen sequenced was peripheral blood. The receptors here all came from a man aged 18-30 years who had recovered from COVID-19. Each CDR3 is given with its conserved first and last residue. Fields, in order: V gene, clone size, J gene, D gene, CDR3 protein, CDR3 DNA. D genes are given only for firm matches. Clone size appears in some rows only: once, few, many, or a class for an expanded clone.

>TRBV5-5|NA|TRBJ1-4|NA
CASSLGGLNEKLFF
TGTGCCAGCAGCTTGGGGGGCCTAAATGAAAAACTGTTTTTT
>TRBV9|NA|TRBJ2-1|TRBD2
CASSPQRGGDNEQFF
TGTGCCAGCAGCCCCCAGCGGGGAGGGGACAATGAGCAGTTCTTC
>TRBV7-2|NA|TRBJ1-4|NA
CASSPQGLYEKLFF
TGTGCCAGCAGCCCCCAGGGGCTGTATGAAAAACTGTTTTTT
>TRBV6-5|NA|TRBJ2-5|NA
CASGMWGAQYF
TGTGCCAGCGGAATGTGGGGGGCCCAGTACTTC
>TRBV3-1/TRBV3-2|NA|TRBJ1-2|TRBD1
CASSQDSGTDYGYTF
TGTGCCAGCAGCCAAGATTCCGGGACAGACTATGGCTACACCTTC
>TRBV5-6|once|TRBJ2-1|TRBD2
CASSARGREARQQFF
TGTGCCAGCAGCGCCCGGGGGCGGGAGGCAAGACAGCAGTTCTTC
>TRBV5-4|NA|TRBJ2-1|NA
CASSPGAGLRNEQFF
TGTGCCAGCAGCCCAGGGGCAGGGTTGCGGAATGAGCAGTTCTTC
>TRBV6-2/TRBV6-3|NA|TRBJ2-5|NA
CASSYRFSGEGETQYF
TGTGCCAGCAGTTATCGATTTAGCGGTGAAGGGGAGACCCAGTACTTC
>TRBV10-2|NA|TRBJ1-6|NA
CASTVSSYNSPLHF
TGCGCCAGCACGGTTAGCTCCTATAATTCACCCCTCCACTTT
>TRBV6-5|NA|TRBJ2-4|NA
CASREGPKNIQYF
TGTGCCAGCAGGGAGGGGCCCAAAAACATTCAGTACTTC
>TRBV27|NA|TRBJ2-1|NA
CASSLIRALRRNEQFF
TGTGCCAGCAGTTTGATCCGCGCCCTTAGGAGAAATGAGCAGTTCTTC
>TRBV5-5|NA|TRBJ1-2|NA
CASSRSGGAWSYGYTF
TGTGCCAGCAGCCGGAGCGGGGGGGCCTGGTCGTATGGCTACACCTTC
>TRBV7-8|once|TRBJ2-1|TRBD2
CASSLRLAGGINEQFF
TGTGCCAGCAGCCTCAGACTAGCGGGAGGAATCAATGAGCAGTTCTTC
>TRBV28|NA|TRBJ1-5|NA
CASSLRGGGGQPQHF
TGTGCCAGCAGTTTGAGGGGGGGAGGGGGTCAGCCCCAGCATTTT
>TRBV11-2|NA|TRBJ1-1|TRBD1
CASSLDRGPAFF
TGTGCCAGCAGCTTGGACAGGGGTCCAGCTTTCTTT
>TRBV9|NA|TRBJ2-7|NA
CASSPPESSYEQYF
TGTGCCAGCAGCCCCCCGGAGAGCTCCTACGAGCAGTACTTC
>TRBV7-2|NA|TRBJ1-5|NA
CASSSGSSNQPQHF
TGTGCCAGCAGCTCAGGGTCTAGCAATCAGCCCCAGCATTTT
>TRBV5-4|NA|TRBJ1-2|NA
CASSLAQGSSGYTF
TGTGCCAGCAGCTTGGCTCAGGGGAGTAGTGGCTACACCTTC
>TRBV18|NA|TRBJ2-7|TRBD2
CASSPTVFTGGPYEQYF
TGTGCCAGCTCACCTACAGTTTTTACGGGAGGGCCCTACGAGCAGTACTTC
>TRBV5-6|NA|TRBJ1-4|NA
CASSLPETNEKLFF
TGTGCCAGCAGCTTGCCGGAGACTAATGAAAAACTGTTTTTT
>TRBV28|NA|TRBJ2-7|TRBD2
CASGWTSGRAPEQYF
TGTGCCAGCGGGTGGACTAGCGGGAGGGCCCCCGAGCAGTACTTC
>TRBV7-9|NA|TRBJ2-2|NA
CASSPPSGQNTGELFF
TGTGCCAGCAGCCCGCCCTCAGGGCAGAACACCGGGGAGCTGTTTTTT
>TRBV6-5|NA|TRBJ2-2|NA
CASSYMSANTGELFF
TGTGCCAGCAGTTACATGAGCGCGAACACCGGGGAGCTGTTTTTT
>TRBV7-2|NA|TRBJ2-7|TRBD2
CASSPPGTSGRVYEQYF
TGTGCCAGCAGCCCCCCTGGGACTAGCGGGAGAGTCTACGAGCAGTACTTC
>TRBV18|NA|TRBJ1-1|TRBD1
CASSPRTGNTEAFF
TGTGCCAGCTCACCGAGGACAGGGAACACTGAAGCTTTCTTT
>TRBV6-5|once|TRBJ2-7|TRBD1
CASRRDRGLTYEQYF
TGTGCCAGCAGGCGGGACAGGGGGTTAACCTACGAGCAGTACTTC
>TRBV10-3|NA|TRBJ1-1|NA
CAISQGARALNTEAFF
TGTGCCATCAGCCAGGGCGCCCGGGCCTTGAACACTGAAGCTTTCTTT
>TRBV7-9|NA|TRBJ2-7|NA
CASSSTFSYEQYF
TGTGCCAGCAGCTCAACATTTTCCTACGAGCAGTACTTC
>TRBV4-1|NA|TRBJ2-5|TRBD2
CASSQDASGVQETQYF
TGCGCCAGCAGCCAAGATGCTAGCGGGGTACAAGAGACCCAGTACTTC
>TRBV7-2|NA|TRBJ2-3|TRBD2
CASSLNRPGLAGIRDTQYF
TGTGCCAGCAGCTTAAATCGTCCGGGACTAGCGGGTATTAGAGATACGCAGTATTTT
>TRBV28|NA|TRBJ2-3|NA
CASSAGSDTQYF
TGTGCCAGCAGTGCGGGCTCAGATACGCAGTATTTT
>TRBV6-5|NA|TRBJ1-1|NA
CASSPHRRWNTEAFF
TGTGCCAGCAGTCCTCACAGGAGATGGAACACTGAAGCTTTCTTT